This T cell receptor beta chain came from a study of response to subunit inactivated influenza vaccine (dated by TCRdb to the late 2010s). Study-wide context: To follow how T cells responded to a trivalent subunit inactivated influenza vaccine, the researchers relied on deep quantitative profiling of the T cell receptor repertoire. The study at large found these results: According to the authors, only a limited number of new T cells may be recruited by each seasonal influenza vaccination.

Library generation was performed with RT-PCR. The sample was run on an Illumina HiSeq 2500. The public sequencing data were trimmed at Q25 with fastp and processed into clonotypes with MiXCR by TCRdb, which kept only in-frame beta chains. Rows are combined by CDR3 protein, so each entry shows the most common genes and DNA. In this sample the table shows approximately 730,000 distinct CDR3 sequences, around 14% of which occur a single time. 6% to 8% of the sample goes to the ten largest clones. As concerns this clonotype: Its antigen is unknown. No much larger clone is present one base from it, and per-base qualities are unavailable.

The V end loses 6 bases and the J end loses 0 bases, and a stretch of 6 bases separates them. For CDR1 and CDR2, the germline V gene (reference sequence) lists DFQATT and SNEGSKA. The cysteine opens and the phenylalanine closes a CDR3 of 11 amino acids. Here the CDR3 DNA is all that survives: 33 bases in frame from base 1. The rearranged segments are TRBV20-1 and TRBJ2-7; the D gene identity is not certain. The clonotype originates from a man aged 50-59 years who received an inactivated influenza vaccine. Donor details come from another sample of the same person, matched by shared clones. Specimen: PBMCs from blood, collected 14 days before vaccination. The DNA is TGCAGTGCAGCAGACTCCTACGAGCAGTACTTC. It translates as CSAADSYEQYF.